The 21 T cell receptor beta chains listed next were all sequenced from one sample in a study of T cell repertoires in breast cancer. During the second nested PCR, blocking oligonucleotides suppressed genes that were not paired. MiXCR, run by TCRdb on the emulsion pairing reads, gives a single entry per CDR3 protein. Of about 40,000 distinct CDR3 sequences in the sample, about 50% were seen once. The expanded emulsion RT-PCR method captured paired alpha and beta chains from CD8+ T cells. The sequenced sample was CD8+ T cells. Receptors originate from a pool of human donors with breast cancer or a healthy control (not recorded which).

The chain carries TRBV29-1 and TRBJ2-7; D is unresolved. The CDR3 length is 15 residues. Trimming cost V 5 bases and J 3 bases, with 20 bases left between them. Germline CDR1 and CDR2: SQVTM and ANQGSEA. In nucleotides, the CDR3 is TGCAGCGTTCTCATTCCGAGTAACAACTACTACGAGCAGTACTTC. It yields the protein CSVLIPSNNYYEQYF.

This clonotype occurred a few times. DNA for the CDR3: TGTGCCAGCAGTACAGGGATCTCCGGGGAGCTGTTTTTT. It is translated as CASSTGISGELFF. The chain carries TRBV6-2 or TRBV6-3 and TRBJ2-2; weak D call: TRBD1 (6 bases). The CDR3 is 13 amino acids. Looked up from germline, CDR1 is MNHEY and CDR2 is SVGEGT. V dropped 5 bases and J dropped 6 bases, with 10 bases sitting between them.

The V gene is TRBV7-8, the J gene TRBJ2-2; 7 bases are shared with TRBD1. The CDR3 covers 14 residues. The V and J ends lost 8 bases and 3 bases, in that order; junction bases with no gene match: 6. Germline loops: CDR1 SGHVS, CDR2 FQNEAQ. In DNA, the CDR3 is TGTGCCAGCGGCCCCGGACAGGACACCGGGGAGCTGTTTTTT. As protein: CASGPGQDTGELFF.

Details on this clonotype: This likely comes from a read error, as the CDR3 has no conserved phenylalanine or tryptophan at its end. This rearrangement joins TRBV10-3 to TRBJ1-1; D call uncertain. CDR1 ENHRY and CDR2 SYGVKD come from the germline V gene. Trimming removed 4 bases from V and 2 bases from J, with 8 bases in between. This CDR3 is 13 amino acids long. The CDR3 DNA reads TGTGCCATCAGTGTTAGTGCAAACACTGAAGCTTTCGTT. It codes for CAISVSANTEAFV.

CDR3: CASSAPAGGQETQYF. The CDR3, as DNA: TGTGCCAGCAGCGCCCCGGCTGGAGGGCAAGAGACCCAGTACTTC. The gene calls are TRBV9 and TRBJ2-5; perhaps TRBD2 as D (6 bases). There are 15 residues in the CDR3. The V end lost 3 bases, the J end lost 2 bases, and 14 bases lay between the germline ends. The germline CDR1 and CDR2 sequences are SGDLS and YYNGEE.

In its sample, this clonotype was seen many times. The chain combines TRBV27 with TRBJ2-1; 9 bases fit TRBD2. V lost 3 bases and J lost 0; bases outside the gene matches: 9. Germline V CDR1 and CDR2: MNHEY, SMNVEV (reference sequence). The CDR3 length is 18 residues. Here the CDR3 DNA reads TGTGCCAGCAGTTTGACCCTGGCTAGCGGGGACTCCTACAATGAGCAGTTCTTC. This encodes CASSLTLASGDSYNEQFF.

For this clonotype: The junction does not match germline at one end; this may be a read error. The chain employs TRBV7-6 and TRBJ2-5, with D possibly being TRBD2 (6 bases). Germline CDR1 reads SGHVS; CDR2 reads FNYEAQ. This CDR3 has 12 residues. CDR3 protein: CAAGSSGEAQYF. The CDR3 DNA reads TGTGCCGCCGGGAGCAGCGGAGAGGCCCAGTACTTC.

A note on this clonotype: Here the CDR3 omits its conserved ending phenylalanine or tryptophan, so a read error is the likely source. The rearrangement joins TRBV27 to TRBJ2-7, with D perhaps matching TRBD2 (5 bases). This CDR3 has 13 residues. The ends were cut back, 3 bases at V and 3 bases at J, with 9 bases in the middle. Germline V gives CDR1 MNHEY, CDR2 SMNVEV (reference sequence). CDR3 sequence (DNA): TGTGCCAGCAGTTTGAGCGGAGACTACGAGCAGTACCTC. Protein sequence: CASSLSGDYEQYL.

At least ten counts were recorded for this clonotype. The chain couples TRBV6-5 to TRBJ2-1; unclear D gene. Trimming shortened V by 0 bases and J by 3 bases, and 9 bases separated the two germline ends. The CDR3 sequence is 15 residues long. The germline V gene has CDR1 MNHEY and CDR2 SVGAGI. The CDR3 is CASSYSPAIYNEQFF. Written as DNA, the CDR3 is TGTGCCAGCAGTTACTCCCCCGCGATCTACAATGAGCAGTTCTTC.

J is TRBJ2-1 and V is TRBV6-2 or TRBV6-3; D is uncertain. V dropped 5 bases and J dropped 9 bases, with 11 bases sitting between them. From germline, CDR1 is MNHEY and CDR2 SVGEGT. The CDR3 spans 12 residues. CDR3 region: CASSASWGEQFF. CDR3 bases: TGTGCCAGCAGTGCCTCCTGGGGTGAGCAGTTCTTC.

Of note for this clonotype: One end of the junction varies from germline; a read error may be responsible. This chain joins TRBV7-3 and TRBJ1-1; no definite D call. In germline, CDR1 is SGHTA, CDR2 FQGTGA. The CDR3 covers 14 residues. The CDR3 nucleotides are TGTGCCAGCAGCTTAAAAGGCTCTGACACTGGAGCTTTCTTT. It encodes CASSLKGSDTGAFF. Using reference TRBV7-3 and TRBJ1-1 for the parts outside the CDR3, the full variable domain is GAGVSQTPSNKVTEKGKYVELRCDPISGHTALYWYRQSLGQGPEFLIYFQGTGAADDSGLPNDRFFAVRPEGSVSTLKIQRTERGDSAVYLCASSLKGSDTGAFFGQGTRLTVV.

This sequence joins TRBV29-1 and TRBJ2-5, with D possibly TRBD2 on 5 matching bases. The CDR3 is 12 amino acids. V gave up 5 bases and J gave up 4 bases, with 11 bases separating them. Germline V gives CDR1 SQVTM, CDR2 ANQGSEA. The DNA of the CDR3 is TGCAGCGTTCATCGGGGAGCAGAGACCCAGTACTTC. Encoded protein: CSVHRGAETQYF.

Here the CDR3 reads CASSIYTGFSYEQYF. CDR3 sequence (DNA): TGTGCCAGCAGCATTTACACGGGTTTCTCCTACGAGCAGTACTTC. The chain combines TRBV14 with TRBJ2-7; D call uncertain. CDR3 length: 15 residues. Trimming removed 5 bases from V and 0 bases from J, with 14 bases in between. Germline values: CDR1 SGHDN, CDR2 FVKESK.

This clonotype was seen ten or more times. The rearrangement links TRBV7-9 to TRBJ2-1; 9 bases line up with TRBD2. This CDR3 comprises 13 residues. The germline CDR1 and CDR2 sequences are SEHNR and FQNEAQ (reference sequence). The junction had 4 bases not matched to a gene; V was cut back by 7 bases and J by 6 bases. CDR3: CASKGLASNEQFF. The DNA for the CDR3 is TGTGCCAGCAAGGGACTAGCCTCCAATGAGCAGTTCTTC.

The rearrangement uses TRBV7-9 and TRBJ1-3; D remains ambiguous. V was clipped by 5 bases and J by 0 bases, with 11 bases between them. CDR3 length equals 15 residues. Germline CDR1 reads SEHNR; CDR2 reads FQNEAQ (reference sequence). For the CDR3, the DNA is TGTGCCAGCAGCCCGACGGCGAGCTCTGGAAACACCATATATTTT. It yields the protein CASSPTASSGNTIYF.

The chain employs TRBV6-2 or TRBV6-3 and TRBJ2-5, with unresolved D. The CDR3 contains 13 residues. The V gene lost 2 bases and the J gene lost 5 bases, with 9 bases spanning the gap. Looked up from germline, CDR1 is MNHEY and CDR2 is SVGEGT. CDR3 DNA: TGTGCCAGCAGTTACCGTATTCTCGAGACCCAGTACTTC. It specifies CASSYRILETQYF.

CDR3 DNA: TGCGCCAGCAGCTTGGTGGGGGACAGCTCCTACGAGCAGTACTTC. Encoded protein: CASSLVGDSSYEQYF. The rearrangement links TRBV5-1 to TRBJ2-7, with TRBD1 identical over 7 bases. The CDR3 has 15 residues. Looked up from germline, CDR1 is SGHRS and CDR2 is YFSETQ. The trim removed 0 bases at V and 0 bases at J, leaving 3 bases unmatched.

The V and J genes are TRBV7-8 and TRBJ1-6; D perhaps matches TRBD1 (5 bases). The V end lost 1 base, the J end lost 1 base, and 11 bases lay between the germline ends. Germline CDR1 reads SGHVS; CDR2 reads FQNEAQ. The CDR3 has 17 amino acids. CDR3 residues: CASSLDPGQSYNSPLHF. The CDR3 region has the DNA TGTGCCAGCAGCTTAGACCCAGGGCAGTCCTATAATTCACCCCTCCACTTT.

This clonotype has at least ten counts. The CDR3 DNA reads TGCAGTGCTAGAGCGTGGGGGAGCACAGATACGCAGTATTTT. Its protein is CSARAWGSTDTQYF. J is TRBJ2-3 and V is TRBV20-1; D might be TRBD1 or TRBD2, each matching 5 bases. The V gene lost 1 base and the J gene lost 0 bases, with 8 bases spanning the gap. Germline CDR1 and CDR2: DFQATT and SNEGSKA (reference sequence). This CDR3 contains 14 residues.

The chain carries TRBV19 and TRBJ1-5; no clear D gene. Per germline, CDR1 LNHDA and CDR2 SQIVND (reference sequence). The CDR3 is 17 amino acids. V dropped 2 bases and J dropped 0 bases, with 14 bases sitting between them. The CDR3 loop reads CASSIRRLGHSNQPQHF. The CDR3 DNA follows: TGTGCCAGTAGTATAAGAAGACTTGGTCATAGCAATCAGCCCCAGCATTTT.

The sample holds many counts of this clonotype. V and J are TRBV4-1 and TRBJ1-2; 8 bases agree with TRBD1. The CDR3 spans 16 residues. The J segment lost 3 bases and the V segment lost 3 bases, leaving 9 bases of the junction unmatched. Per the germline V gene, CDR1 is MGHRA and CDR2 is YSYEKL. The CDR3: CASSQDPGTGDYGYTF. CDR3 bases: TGCGCCAGCAGCCAGGATCCCGGGACAGGCGACTATGGCTACACCTTC.